Here is one TCR beta chain with its context. The entry originates in a study of cytomegalovirus exposure and HLA in healthy donors. Both 60 Vbeta primers and 13 Jbeta primers went into the PCR. TCRdb's table, derived via immunoSEQ multiplex PCR, lists solely in-frame clones and lacks some. The sample shows tens of thousands of clones, roughly 79% of them seen only once. This CDR3 has 13 residues. Germline V CDR1 and CDR2: SGDLS, YYNGEE. Trimming pared 0 bases from V and 0 bases from J, leaving 3 bases between. The chain has TRBV9 and TRBJ1-2; D is undetermined. This sequence was found in a male donor in good health and CMV-seronegative. The sequenced material came from PBMCs. In nucleotides, the CDR3 is TGTGCCAGCAGCGTAGTAGCTAACTATGGCTACACCTTC. Protein: CASSVVANYGYTF.